The 32 T cell receptor beta chains below all came from one sample that was sequenced in a study of T cell repertoires in cytomegalovirus infection (dated by TCRdb to between 2018 and 2021). The intended sense of this specimen's treatment or condition label: in vitro stimulation with specific CMV peptide epitopes to enrich CMV-specific T cells. The antigens of these receptors remain unknown. The reads were generated on an Illumina HiSeq 1500. TCRdb applied fastp at Q25 and MiXCR to the public reads, then kept only in-frame beta chains. Rows matching on CDR3 protein sequence are summarized as one entry with the most common DNA and genes. Recorded for this sample are hundreds of thousands of distinct CDR3 sequences; more than 30% of them occurred a single time. Around a sixth of the sample rests with the top ten. The input for sequencing was cultured PBMCs, taken from culture after CMV antigen stimulation. These receptors all stem from a human donor in good health (CMV status not recorded). Some clones in this sample may be carry-over from other donors' samples.

This clonotype was picked up a small number of times. This chain joins TRBV11-2 and TRBJ1-1; no firm D call. The germline V gene encodes CDR1 SGHAT and CDR2 FQNNGV. This CDR3 is 15 amino acids long. Deletions cut 1 base from V and 0 bases from J, with 9 bases between. For the CDR3, the DNA is TGTGCCAGCAGCTTAGGTCTCAGGCTGAACACTGAAGCTTTCTTT. Residues: CASSLGLRLNTEAFF.

The gene calls are TRBV6-1 and TRBJ1-5, with no clear D. Trimming cost V 6 bases and J 3 bases, with 12 bases left between them. The CDR3 spans 14 residues. The germline V gene has CDR1 MNHNS and CDR2 SASEGT. This chain's CDR3 is CASSENSANQPQHF. In DNA form, the CDR3 reads TGTGCCAGCAGCGAGAATAGTGCCAATCAGCCCCAGCATTTT.

The rearrangement links TRBV6-1 to TRBJ2-3; 9 bases agree with TRBD2. Germline trimming cut 5 bases from V and 4 bases from J; bases unmatched to any gene: 16. The germline V gene has CDR1 MNHNS and CDR2 SASEGT. The CDR3 runs to 18 residues. The CDR3 nucleotides are TGTGCCAGCAGTTACCTCTACGGGACTAGCATGAACCCAGATACGCAGTATTTT. The encoded protein is CASSYLYGTSMNPDTQYF.

Only a few counts were recorded for this clonotype. The rearrangement uses TRBV7-4 and TRBJ2-3; 7 bases align to TRBD1. Trimming took 1 base from V and 3 from J; bases not matched to a gene: 4. CDR3 length equals 15 residues. Germline V gene lookup returns CDR1 SGHVT and CDR2 SQSDAQ. CDR3 DNA: TGTGCCAGCAGCTTAGACAGGGGATTTACAGATACGCAGTATTTT. This sequence encodes CASSLDRGFTDTQYF.

J is TRBJ2-2 and V is TRBV7-6; 10 nucleotides match TRBD1. The CDR3 consists of 16 residues. Unmatched junction bases numbered 5, after V lost 4 bases and J lost 3 bases. Germline V gene sequence: CDR1 SGHVS, CDR2 FNYEAQ. The CDR3 region is CASSYTGTGDTGELFF. The CDR3 bases are TGTGCCAGCAGCTACACCGGGACAGGGGACACCGGGGAGCTGTTTTTT. The full variable domain, with the rest looked up from reference TRBV7-6 and TRBJ2-2, is GAGVSQSPRYKVTKRGQDVALRCDPISGHVSLYWYRQALGQGPEFLTYFNYEAQQDKSGLPNDRFSAERPEGSISTLTIQRTEQRDSAMYRCASSYTGTGDTGELFFGEGSRLTVL.

A few counts support this clonotype. This chain connects TRBV19 to TRBJ1-3, with TRBD1 identical over 9 bases. The germline V gene encodes CDR1 LNHDA and CDR2 SQIVND (reference sequence). V shed 7 bases and J 0 bases; nucleotides not matched to a gene: 7. The CDR3 covers 16 residues. The CDR3 loop is CASISRQGGSGNTIYF. CDR3 sequence (DNA): TGTGCCAGTATCTCCCGACAGGGGGGCTCTGGAAACACCATATATTTT. The whole variable domain, remainder taken from reference TRBV19 and TRBJ1-3, is DGGITQSPKYLFRKEGQNVTLSCEQNLNHDAMYWYRQDPGQGLRLIYYSQIVNDFQKGDIAEGYSVSREKKESFPLTVTSAQKNPTAFYLCASISRQGGSGNTIYFGEGSWLTVV.

The rearrangement joins TRBV15 to TRBJ2-5; D call uncertain. Germline V gives CDR1 LNHNV, CDR2 YYDKDF (reference sequence). CDR3 length: 14 residues. V lost 5 bases to trimming and J lost 2 bases, with 12 bases between them. The CDR3 here is CATSEMQGQETQYF. CDR3 DNA: TGTGCCACCAGCGAGATGCAAGGACAAGAGACCCAGTACTTC. Variable domain in full (rest from reference TRBV15 and TRBJ2-5): DAMVIQNPRYQVTQFGKPVTLSCSQTLNHNVMYWYQQKSSQAPKLLFHYYDKDFNNEADTPDNFQSRRPNTSFCFLDIRSPGLGDTAMYLCATSEMQGQETQYFGPGTRLLVL.

The V and J genes are TRBV28 and TRBJ2-7, with TRBD1 matching over 7 bases. CDR1 is MDHEN, CDR2 SYDVKM, per germline. The CDR3 has 17 residues. The V segment lost 8 bases and the J segment 2 bases; nucleotides outside the gene matches: 18. CDR3 sequence: CASLSGQRSWRTYEQYF. The CDR3 region has the DNA TGTGCCAGCCTCTCGGGACAGAGATCCTGGAGAACCTACGAGCAGTACTTC.

V is TRBV18 and J is TRBJ2-1, with no clear D. The germline CDR1 and CDR2 sequences are KGHSH and LQKENI. V was shortened by 0 bases and J by 0 bases, with 12 bases between the two germline ends. CDR3 length: 17 residues. This CDR3 is CASSPPRQVSSYNEQFF. As DNA, the CDR3 is TGTGCCAGCTCACCACCGAGGCAGGTCAGCTCCTACAATGAGCAGTTCTTC.

The chain employs TRBV7-3 and TRBJ2-7, with TRBD1 matching 10 bases. J lost 7 bases, V lost 4 bases, and 4 bases had no gene match. CDR1 SGHTA and CDR2 FQGTGA come from the germline V gene. The CDR3 is 13 residues long. The CDR3: CASSSGQGLEQYF. The CDR3 nucleotides read TGTGCCAGCAGCTCGGGACAGGGGTTAGAGCAGTACTTC. Variable domain in full (rest from reference TRBV7-3 and TRBJ2-7): GAGVSQTPSNKVTEKGKYVELRCDPISGHTALYWYRQSLGQGPEFLIYFQGTGAADDSGLPNDRFFAVRPEGSVSTLKIQRTERGDSAVYLCASSSGQGLEQYFGPGTRLTVT.

The rearrangement joins TRBV12-3 or TRBV12-4 to TRBJ2-1; D gene uncertain. V lost 1 base, J lost 5 bases, and 12 bases lay in between. There are 15 residues in the CDR3. CDR3 nucleotide sequence: TGTGCCAGCAGTTTAGGCCCCCCTGGAAACAATGAGCAGTTCTTC. Protein product: CASSLGPPGNNEQFF.

This chain uses TRBV11-3 with TRBJ2-7, with a weak D call TRBD2 (6 bases). The CDR3 covers 14 residues. The germline V and J ends were trimmed by 4 bases and 2 bases, with 12 bases remaining between them. Germline V gives CDR1 SGHNT, CDR2 YENEEA. CDR3 protein: CASSSTPGAYEQYV. DNA for the CDR3: TGTGCCAGCAGCTCCACCCCGGGAGCCTACGAGCAGTACGTC.

The J gene is TRBJ2-1, the V gene TRBV7-2, with D possibly TRBD2 on 6 matching bases. The CDR3 totals 17 residues. Trimming took 5 bases from V and 0 from J, leaving 17 bases between them. Germline V gives CDR1 SGHTA, CDR2 FQGNSA. The CDR3 sequence: CASSPSLLALSYNEQFF. The CDR3 bases are TGTGCCAGCAGCCCTTCTTTGCTAGCGCTCTCCTACAATGAGCAGTTCTTC.

The gene calls are TRBV6-5 and TRBJ1-1; D gene unclear. The CDR3 spans 15 residues. Germline V CDR1 and CDR2: MNHEY, SVGAGI. Trimming took off 0 bases at V and 3 bases at J, with 11 bases between the two ends. The CDR3 loop is CASSYSSQADTEAFF. DNA for the CDR3: TGTGCCAGCAGTTACTCGAGCCAGGCCGACACTGAAGCTTTCTTT.

CDR3 region: CASSKGQRNEKLFF. For the CDR3, the DNA is TGTGCCAGCAGCAAGGGACAGCGTAATGAAAAACTGTTTTTT. The V call is TRBV5-3, the J call TRBJ1-4; TRBD1 aligns across 7 bases. TRBV5-3 is an open reading frame whose function is uncertain. The J segment lost 4 bases and the V segment lost 8 bases, leaving 8 bases of the junction unmatched. The CDR3 has 14 residues.

This clonotype was observed a handful of times. The J gene is TRBJ1-6, the V gene TRBV7-9; 9 bases agree with TRBD1. The junction had 3 bases not matched to a gene; V was cut back by 1 base and J by 8 bases. Germline values: CDR1 SEHNR, CDR2 FQNEAQ (reference sequence). The CDR3 loop spans 15 amino acids. Here the CDR3 DNA reads TGTGCCAGCAGCTTAGAACAGGGGGCGGATTCACCCCTCCACTTT. Its protein is CASSLEQGADSPLHF.

The chain carries TRBV20-1 and TRBJ2-3; 10 bases match TRBD2. The germline CDR1 and CDR2 sequences are DFQATT and SNEGSKA (reference sequence). The CDR3 is 14 residues long. Germline trimming cut 6 bases from V and 3 bases from J; bases unmatched to any gene: 6. The CDR3 reads CSAPAGGPTDTQYF. Written as DNA, the CDR3 is TGCAGTGCCCCAGCGGGAGGGCCGACAGATACGCAGTATTTT.

V is TRBV29-1 and J is TRBJ2-2, with 8 bases lining up with TRBD1. V shed 7 bases, J shed 4 bases, and the junction held 2 bases outside the gene matches. CDR1 is SQVTM and CDR2 is ANQGSEA in the germline V gene. The CDR3 spans 12 residues. The CDR3 sequence is CSADRGTGELFF. Here the CDR3 DNA reads TGCAGCGCCGACAGGGGCACCGGGGAGCTGTTTTTT.

The chain uses TRBV6-6 and TRBJ2-7, with 10 positions matching TRBD1. Looked up from germline, CDR1 is MNHNY and CDR2 is SVGAGI (reference sequence). V shed 6 bases, J shed 2 bases, and the junction held 7 bases outside the gene matches. The CDR3 totals 15 residues. For the CDR3, the DNA is TGTGCCAGCAGCCGGGGACAGGGGACGACCTACGAGCAGTACGTC. This gives the protein CASSRGQGTTYEQYV.

The sample holds a few counts of this clonotype. The chain links TRBV7-9 to TRBJ2-7; D is perhaps TRBD2 (6 bases). The V and J ends lost 1 base and 8 bases respectively, with 18 bases between them. From germline, CDR1 is SEHNR and CDR2 FQNEAQ (reference sequence). The CDR3 consists of 15 residues. This CDR3 is CASSLGVFGEEKQYF. The DNA of the CDR3 is TGTGCCAGCAGCTTAGGGGTCTTTGGGGAGGAAAAGCAGTACTTC.

The chain has TRBV4-1 and TRBJ2-5; 7 bases are shared with TRBD2. This CDR3 spans 14 amino acids. The germline gives CDR1 MGHRA, CDR2 YSYEKL. Germline trimming cut 3 bases from V and 5 bases from J; bases unmatched to any gene: 6. The CDR3 nucleotides read TGCGCCAGCAGCCAGGTGGGACTACAGGAGACCCAGTACTTC. It yields the protein CASSQVGLQETQYF.

Only a few counts were recorded for this clonotype. This chain connects TRBV10-3 to TRBJ2-3, with unresolved D. CDR1 ENHRY and CDR2 SYGVKD come from the germline V gene. The ends were cut back, 5 bases at V and 0 bases at J, with 9 bases in the middle. The CDR3 is 14 residues long. CDR3 sequence reads: CAISRMSSTDTQYF. CDR3 coding DNA: TGTGCCATCAGTAGGATGTCTAGCACAGATACGCAGTATTTT.

This clonotype has more than one count but fewer than ten. V usage is TRBV10-2 and J usage is TRBJ2-3, with D maybe TRBD2 (6 bases). CDR1 and CDR2 (germline): WSHSY, SAAADI. The CDR3 length is 15 residues. V was clipped by 5 bases and J by 6 bases, with 18 bases between them. The CDR3 region has the DNA TGCGCCAGCAGTCCCCCGGGACTGCCGGATGATACGCAGTATTTT. As protein: CASSPPGLPDDTQYF.

This clonotype was counted at least ten times. The chain uses TRBV7-2 and TRBJ2-6; D not resolved. Germline V gives CDR1 SGHTA, CDR2 FQGNSA. Trimming left V 7 bases short and J 4 bases short, with 17 bases between. The CDR3 has 16 amino acids. This CDR3 reads CASTPTSGAGANVLTF. The CDR3 DNA sequence: TGTGCCAGCACCCCGACGTCGGGTGCAGGGGCCAACGTCCTGACTTTC.

The chain uses TRBV7-9 and TRBJ1-1; 7 nucleotides line up with TRBD1. The germline gives CDR1 SEHNR, CDR2 FQNEAQ (reference sequence). The CDR3 covers 14 residues. Trimming at V came to 5 bases and at J to 1 base, leaving 4 bases not matched to a gene. CDR3 in DNA: TGTGCCAGCAGCGGACCAGGGGGGAACACTGAAGCTTTCTTT. Translation: CASSGPGGNTEAFF. Based on the CDR3 plus reference TRBV7-9 and TRBJ1-1, the full variable domain is DTGVSQNPRHKITKRGQNVTFRCDPISEHNRLYWYRQTLGQGPEFLTYFQNEAQLEKSRLLSDRFSAERPKGSFSTLEIQRTEQGDSAMYLCASSGPGGNTEAFFGQGTRLTVV.

This chain uses TRBV19 with TRBJ2-7; D unresolved. CDR1 is LNHDA, CDR2 SQIVND, per germline (reference sequence). This CDR3 contains 10 residues. Trimming stripped 7 bases from V and 6 bases from J, with 7 bases between. The CDR3 DNA follows: TGTGCCAGTACCAAAGTCGAGCAGTACGTC. Encoded protein: CASTKVEQYV.

The rearrangement joins TRBV7-9 to TRBJ2-3, with D possibly matching TRBD2 (6 bases). Germline CDR1 SEHNR, CDR2 FQNEAQ (reference sequence). The V end lost 8 bases, the J end lost 6 bases, and 18 bases lay between the germline ends. The CDR3 length is 14 residues. In DNA, the CDR3 is TGTGCCAGCGGACCACCCCGGGACTCCGATACGCAGTATTTT. Residues: CASGPPRDSDTQYF.

The chain combines TRBV6-2 or TRBV6-3 with TRBJ2-2; perhaps TRBD2 as D (5 bases). The CDR3 runs to 14 residues. Germline CDR1 MNHEY, CDR2 SVGEGT. V was shortened by 1 base and J by 9 bases, with 12 bases between the two germline ends. CDR3 amino acids: CASSYLRERRELFF. The CDR3 DNA reads TGTGCCAGCAGTTACTTAAGGGAGCGCAGGGAGCTGTTTTTT.

V gene TRBV7-2 combines with J gene TRBJ2-1, with no clear D. Trimming stripped 7 bases from V and 6 bases from J, with 10 bases between. Germline CDR1 SGHTA, CDR2 FQGNSA. This CDR3 is 12 amino acids long. This chain's CDR3 is CASKPETNEQFF. The CDR3 DNA is TGTGCCAGCAAGCCTGAAACCAATGAGCAGTTCTTC.

This chain joins TRBV20-1 and TRBJ1-5; possible D gene TRBD1, 6 bases. Trimming stripped 7 bases from V and 7 bases from J, with 26 bases between. CDR3 length: 16 residues. CDR1 is DFQATT, CDR2 SNEGSKA, per germline (reference sequence). CDR3 nucleotides: TGCAGTGTCAGGGGAGGGGTGGGGGGGGCTCGGCAGCCCCAGCATTTT. Translating gives CSVRGGVGGARQPQHF.

This clonotype was counted only a few times. The chain combines TRBV6-2 or TRBV6-3 with TRBJ2-2; a possible D gene is TRBD1 (6 bases). CDR1 is MNHEY, CDR2 SVGEGT, per germline. Trimming cost V 5 bases and J 4 bases, with 8 bases left between them. This CDR3 spans 13 amino acids. CDR3 amino acids: CASSEQGTGELFF. The CDR3 bases are TGTGCCAGCAGTGAACAGGGCACCGGGGAGCTGTTTTTT.

This clonotype occurred many times. This rearrangement joins TRBV7-8 to TRBJ1-5; D uncertain. Germline CDR1 SGHVS, CDR2 FQNEAQ. Trimming cost V 8 bases and J 0 bases, with 17 bases left between them. The CDR3 is 16 residues long. The CDR3 sequence: CASGQLPGVSNQPQHF. For the CDR3, the DNA is TGTGCCAGCGGCCAACTCCCGGGAGTTAGCAATCAGCCCCAGCATTTT.